This TCR beta chain was retrieved from a study of T cell repertoires in ileal Crohn's disease (dated by TCRdb to between 2018 and 2021). At the level of the whole study: At the time of surgery, 35% of patients were active smokers, and the median duration of disease was roughly eight years. All patients had surgery for a complication: stricturing disease in 61% and penetrating disease in roughly 40%. Roughly half of the patients were given postoperative therapy, with around 20 on anti-TNF agents and 10 to 12 on thiopurines. The TCR repertoire was analysed in about 50 patients with Crohn's disease drawn from a prospective multicentre cohort. Running in parallel with the study was a multicentre cohort set up to find predictors of early endoscopic recurrence following ileocolonic resection. A Rutgeerts score above i0 was used to define endoscopic postoperative recurrence. A total of around 150 mucosal samples from around 57 patients were sequenced, collected from several sites on the surgical specimen as well as at postoperative endoscopy. The paper's findings and limits, for the study overall: Patients who were active smokers at surgery had a significantly higher proportion of clonal expansions than non-smokers (roughly 24% vs 19%, p=0.02). Compared with CD4 T cells, sorted CD8 T cells held more high-frequency clones, which suggests that the mucosal expansions were mostly CD8. Mucosal CD4 and CD8 T cells were sorted and sequenced only in a subgroup of patients, the size of which was not stated. Endoscopic recurrence was linked to a higher percentage of high-frequency clones at surgery, and recurrence occurred in every patient whose clonality exceeded 26.8% (18/57).

At the junction V is shortened by 1 base and J by 4 bases, with 13 bases in between. The CDR3 spans 16 residues, from the cysteine through the phenylalanine. Solely the CDR3 DNA is kept, with 48 bases framed from the first base. The germline V gene encodes CDR1 SGHTA and CDR2 FQGNSA. To note about this clone: This receptor's antigen is unknown. It has no much larger one-base neighbor in the sample; base qualities were not kept.

For commercial TCRB immunosequencing, about 0.45 micrograms of biopsy DNA were submitted for each sample. CDR3 regions were amplified from genomic DNA by Adaptive Biotechnology using a two-step, amplification bias-controlled multiplex PCR. Primers for every V and J gene segment were used in the first PCR, and barcodes and Illumina adapters were added in the second PCR. CDR3 libraries were sequenced on an Illumina instrument. The paper's processing steps were these. Vendor-provided pipelines were combined with custom analysis of raw data in R/Bioconductor under R version 3.3.0. Clonality, ranging from 0 to 1, was calculated as the inverse of the normalised Shannon entropy of all productive clones. High-frequency clones were defined as the repertoire share of the top 100 clones, retaining only clones passing a 95% confidence test. The Simpson index measured repertoire diversity, and the Morisita-Horn index measured overlap between samples. Entries here come from immuneACCESS through TCRdb and include only in-frame sequences with V and J called. Some clones fail to appear in such tables; in the studies checked, an unresolved V gene covers under half of the shortfall, and the cause of the remainder is unknown. The DNA gave D and trimming, while V, J and clone size come from that table. Within this sample are about 17,000 clones, with approximately 82% of them counted one time only. About a tenth of the sample goes to the ten largest clones.

Eligible patients were adults with ileal or ileocolonic Crohn's disease who had an indication for ileocolonic resection. Before DNA extraction, whole ileal mucosal biopsies were kept frozen at -80 degrees C. A TRizol-based method was used to extract genomic DNA from the frozen whole biopsies, and the DNA was quantified with a NanoDrop 2000 spectrophotometer. The receptor chain draws on TRBV7-2 and TRBJ2-2, with the identity of the D gene unclear. The sample was ileal tissue. This sequence originates from an adult with Crohn's disease. The DNA sequence reads TGTGCCAGCAGCTTAGATAGTACGCGGAGCACCGGGGAGCTGTTTTTT. Its coded protein is CASSLDSTRSTGELFF.